The clone carrying this T cell receptor beta chain was picked up many times. The antigen remains undetermined. The data were obtained in a study of T cell repertoires in cytomegalovirus infection. Study in general: An indication of both CMV infection and matching HLA type came from public TCR beta signatures. The study, taken as a whole, reports: HLA-C-restricted CMV clonotypes gave the most frequent clonotype in two of eight donors. Summed public TCR beta family frequency identified CMV carriers bearing the relevant HLA.

V shed 5 bases, J shed 10 bases, and the junction held 5 bases outside the gene matches. The CDR3 sequence is 12 residues long. Germline loops: CDR1 MDHEN, CDR2 SYDVKM. TCRdb ran MiXCR on the reads and lists one entry per CDR3 protein. The data contain approximately 190,000 distinct CDR3 sequences, about a tenth of them singletons. The material sequenced was PBMCs. The receptor comes from a human donor in good health (CMV status not recorded). Some clones in this sample may be carry-over from other donors' samples. The V call is TRBV28, the J call TRBJ1-1; the match to TRBD1 covers 9 bases. CDR3 in DNA: TGTGCCAGCAGTCCGGGACAGGGTACAGCTTTCTTT. Its protein product is CASSPGQGTAFF.